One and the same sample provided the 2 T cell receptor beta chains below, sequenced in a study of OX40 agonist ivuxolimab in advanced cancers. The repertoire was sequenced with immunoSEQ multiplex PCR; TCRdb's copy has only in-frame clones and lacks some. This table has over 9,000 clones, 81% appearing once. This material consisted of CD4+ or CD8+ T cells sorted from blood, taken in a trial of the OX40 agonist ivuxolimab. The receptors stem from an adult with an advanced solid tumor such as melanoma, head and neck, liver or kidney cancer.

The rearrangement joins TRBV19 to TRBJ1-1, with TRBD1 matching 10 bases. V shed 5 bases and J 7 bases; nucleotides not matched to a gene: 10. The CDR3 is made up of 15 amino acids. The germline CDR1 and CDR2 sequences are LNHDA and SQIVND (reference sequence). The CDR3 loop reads CASSATDRGRVEAFF. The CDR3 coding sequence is TGTGCCAGTAGTGCGACCGACAGGGGGCGCGTTGAAGCTTTCTTT.

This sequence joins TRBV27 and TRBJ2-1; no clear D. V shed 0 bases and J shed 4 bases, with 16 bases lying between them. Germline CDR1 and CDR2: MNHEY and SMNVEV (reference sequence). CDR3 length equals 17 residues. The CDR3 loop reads CASSLSPSGGVYNEQFF. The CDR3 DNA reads TGTGCCAGCAGTTTATCCCCCTCTGGCGGAGTTTACAATGAGCAGTTCTTC.